The clone carrying this T cell receptor beta chain was counted a few times. Its specificity is not known. This sample's TCRbeta library carried unique molecular identifier barcodes. TCRdb redid the calling of the PCR reads with MiXCR, one entry per CDR3 protein. The data contain about 830,000 distinct CDR3 sequences, less than 20% of them singletons. The record originates from a study of T-cell reconstitution after alpha-beta-depleted transplantation in children. Study findings and constraints: Several hundred graft clones that had expanded were reportedly the source of alpha-beta T cells about two months after transplant. A year had passed since transplant, and T-cell counts and diversity by then came mostly from newly produced T cells. Some patients owed their high day-60 TCRbeta diversity to surviving recipient T cells and thymic progenitors.

There are 17 residues in the CDR3. V was shortened by 5 bases and J by 2 bases, with 18 bases between the two germline ends. The germline V gene has CDR1 KGHDR and CDR2 SFDVKD. The source was PBMCs, mostly from graft donor cells, collected 360 days after TCRalphabeta/CD19-depleted stem cell transplant. The chain couples TRBV24-1 to TRBJ1-5; D is perhaps TRBD1 (5 bases). The receptor comes from a male patient between 10 and 17 years old who had a stem cell transplant for acute lymphoblastic leukemia, so the T cells may come from the graft donor. The DNA for the CDR3 is TGTGCCACCAGTGGAGGGAGGGGAAATTTTGGCAATCAGCCCCAGCATTTT. Its translation is CATSGGRGNFGNQPQHF.